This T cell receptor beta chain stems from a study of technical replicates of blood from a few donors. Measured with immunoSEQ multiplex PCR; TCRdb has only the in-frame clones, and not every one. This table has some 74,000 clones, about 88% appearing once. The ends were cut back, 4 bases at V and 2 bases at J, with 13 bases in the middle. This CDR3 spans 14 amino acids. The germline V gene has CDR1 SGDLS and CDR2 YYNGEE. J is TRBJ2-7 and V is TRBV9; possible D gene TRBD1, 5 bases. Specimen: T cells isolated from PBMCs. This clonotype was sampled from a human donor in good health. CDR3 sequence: CASSLAQGPYEQYF. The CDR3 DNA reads TGTGCCAGCAGCCTCGCGCAGGGCCCCTACGAGCAGTACTTC.